A selection of T cell receptor beta chains follows, all from one sample in a study of early T cells in non-severe SARS-CoV-2 infection. From the 5' RACE reads, TCRdb called clonotypes with MiXCR, one entry per CDR3 protein. The sample lists tens of thousands of distinct CDR3 sequences; under 10% were seen once. What was sequenced was whole blood. These receptors all stem from an adult who was a healthcare worker with PCR-confirmed SARS-CoV-2 infection or an uninfected control (not recorded which). Each CDR3 is given with its conserved first and last residue. The order of the fields is clone size, J gene, V gene, D gene, CDR3 protein, CDR3 DNA. D genes are given only for firm matches. The listing skips clone size in some rows; elsewhere it reads once, few, many or a size class.

many | TRBJ2-1 | TRBV11-1 | - | CASSYRGGSYNEQFF | TGTGCCAGCAGCTACAGGGGAGGGTCCTACAATGAGCAGTTCTTC
many | TRBJ1-5 | TRBV19 | - | CASSDPRGGQPQHF | TGTGCCAGTAGTGACCCCAGGGGCGGACAGCCCCAGCATTTT
- | TRBJ2-2 | TRBV7-9 | - | CASSYITGELFF | TGTGCCAGCAGCTACATCACCGGGGAGCTGTTTTTT
few | TRBJ2-2 | TRBV7-2 | TRBD1 | CASSLRTGNTGELFF | TGTGCCAGCAGCCTCCGGACAGGGAACACCGGGGAGCTGTTTTTT
many | TRBJ2-1 | TRBV14 | TRBD2 | CASSQDRLAGGPLEFF | TGTGCCAGCAGCCAAGATCGGCTAGCGGGAGGGCCTCTAGAGTTCTTC
- | TRBJ2-2 | TRBV19 | - | CASSFIGGELFF | TGTGCCAGTAGTTTTATAGGAGGGGAGCTGTTTTTT
few | TRBJ2-3 | TRBV12-3/TRBV12-4 | TRBD2 | CASSTRGLIAAGGTDTQYF | TGTGCCAGCAGCACAAGGGGTCTAATTGCGGCGGGAGGCACAGATACGCAGTATTTT
many | TRBJ2-1 | TRBV6-2/TRBV6-3 | TRBD2 | CASSYLAGLLF | TGTGCCAGCAGTTACTTAGCGGGGCTTCTCTTC
few | TRBJ2-7 | TRBV20-1 | TRBD1 | CSAGTGTGGPYEQYF | TGCAGTGCTGGCACCGGGACAGGGGGACCCTACGAGCAGTACTTC
- | TRBJ2-7 | TRBV19 | TRBD2 | CASKETSGSTYEQYF | TGTGCCAGTAAAGAAACTAGCGGATCGACCTACGAGCAGTACTTC
- | TRBJ2-5 | TRBV20-1 | TRBD2 | CSAAGTSGMGGETQYF | TGCAGTGCCGCTGGGACTAGCGGGATGGGGGGGGAGACCCAGTACTTC
few | TRBJ2-1 | TRBV3-1 | - | CASSQLSSSYNEQFF | TGTGCCAGCAGCCAGTTAAGTTCCTCCTACAATGAGCAGTTCTTC
- | TRBJ2-7 | TRBV7-3 | - | CASSLNRIGTYEQYF | TGTGCCAGCAGCTTAAACAGGATAGGAACCTACGAGCAGTACTTC
- | TRBJ2-3 | TRBV7-9 | - | CASSPPRAPDTQYF | TGTGCCAGCAGCCCCCCGAGGGCCCCAGATACGCAGTATTTT
many | TRBJ2-7 | TRBV29-1 | - | CSVEGLQGPYEQYF | TGCAGCGTTGAGGGGCTCCAGGGGCCCTACGAGCAGTACTTC
few | TRBJ2-7 | TRBV6-6 | TRBD1 | CASSFGQGSYEQYF | TGTGCCAGCAGCTTCGGACAGGGATCCTACGAGCAGTACTTC
- | TRBJ2-4 | TRBV12-3/TRBV12-4 | - | CASSLGGGIQYF | TGTGCCAGCAGTTTGGGGGGAGGCATTCAGTACTTC
many | TRBJ2-5 | TRBV29-1 | TRBD2 | CSVEFLGLAGPQETQYF | TGCAGCGTTGAATTCCTGGGACTAGCGGGACCCCAAGAGACCCAGTACTTC
- | TRBJ2-7 | TRBV7-9 | - | CASSPLDGGALKQYF | TGTGCCAGCAGCCCACTGGACGGTGGGGCCCTAAAGCAGTACTTC
many | TRBJ2-7 | TRBV12-3/TRBV12-4 | TRBD2 | CASSLTSGTYEQYF | TGTGCCAGCAGTTTAACTAGCGGAACGTACGAGCAGTACTTC
- | TRBJ2-1 | TRBV3-1 | - | CASSQDPLGASEQFF | TGTGCCAGCAGCCAAGATCCCTTGGGGGCAAGTGAGCAGTTCTTC
- | TRBJ1-2 | TRBV3-1 | - | CASSQGSTVAGYTF | TGTGCCAGCAGCCAAGGTTCGACAGTGGCTGGCTACACCTTC
few | TRBJ2-5 | TRBV5-4 | TRBD1 | CASSLGQSKETQYF | TGTGCCAGCAGTCTGGGACAGAGCAAAGAGACCCAGTACTTC
- | TRBJ2-1 | TRBV5-1 | - | CASSSRTMNEQFF | TGCGCCAGCAGCTCCAGGACTATGAATGAGCAGTTCTTC
few | TRBJ2-5 | TRBV18 | - | CASSLQRGETQYF | TGTGCCAGCTCACTTCAGAGGGGAGAGACCCAGTACTTC
many | TRBJ1-5 | TRBV29-1 | TRBD1 | CSVAGGTVFDSNQPQHF | TGCAGCGTTGCAGGGGGCACGGTATTTGATAGCAATCAGCCCCAGCATTTT
few | TRBJ2-7 | TRBV7-9 | TRBD2 | CASSLTSEFREQYF | TGTGCCAGCAGCTTGACTAGCGAGTTCCGGGAGCAGTACTTC
many | TRBJ2-5 | TRBV2 | - | CASSRDPQETQYF | TGTGCCAGCAGTCGGGACCCACAAGAGACCCAGTACTTC
few | TRBJ2-7 | TRBV20-1 | TRBD2 | CSAERRRLAGGEQYF | TGCAGTGCCGAACGCCGGCGACTAGCGGGAGGCGAGCAGTACTTC
medium-sized | TRBJ1-1 | TRBV13 | - | CASTGEDGSTEAFF | TGTGCCAGCACAGGGGAAGACGGGAGCACTGAAGCTTTCTTT
- | TRBJ2-5 | TRBV9 | - | CASGRGLAVQETQYF | TGTGCCAGCGGGCGGGGGCTAGCGGTCCAAGAGACCCAGTACTTC
many | TRBJ2-3 | TRBV7-2 | - | CASSFIAVSTDTQYF | TGTGCCAGCAGCTTTATAGCGGTCAGCACAGATACGCAGTATTTT
many | TRBJ2-7 | TRBV18 | TRBD1 | CASSPLGTESYEQYF | TGTGCCAGCTCACCACTAGGGACAGAGTCCTACGAGCAGTACTTC
few | TRBJ2-5 | TRBV7-8 | - | CASSWTGETQYF | TGTGCCAGCAGCTGGACGGGAGAGACCCAGTACTTC
many | TRBJ2-5 | TRBV10-3 | - | CAISGFSLDSAPGETQYF | TGTGCCATCAGTGGGTTCTCTCTGGACTCGGCACCGGGTGAGACCCAGTACTTC
many | TRBJ1-2 | TRBV5-4 | - | CASSSILGRGYTF | TGTGCCAGCAGCTCCATACTGGGGAGGGGCTACACCTTC
few | TRBJ2-2 | TRBV19 | TRBD2 | CASSIGLAAGELFF | TGTGCCAGTAGTATAGGACTAGCTGCCGGGGAGCTGTTTTTT
many | TRBJ2-1 | TRBV18 | TRBD2 | CASSPPLSGTTYNEQFF | TGTGCCAGCTCACCACCTTTATCCGGGACTACCTACAATGAGCAGTTCTTC
- | TRBJ2-3 | TRBV2 | - | CASRGGADTQYF | TGTGCCAGCAGAGGCGGGGCCGATACGCAGTATTTT
few | TRBJ2-2 | TRBV5-1 | - | CASSLSADLLGGELFF | TGCGCCAGCAGCTTAAGTGCGGACCTCCTCGGCGGGGAGCTGTTTTTT
many | TRBJ2-7 | TRBV4-1 | - | CASSQEGQVYEQYF | TGCGCCAGCAGCCAAGAAGGCCAGGTCTACGAGCAGTACTTC
many | TRBJ2-5 | TRBV7-9 | TRBD2 | CASSLLGTSGRETQYF | TGTGCCAGCAGCTTACTAGGGACTAGCGGGAGAGAGACCCAGTACTTC
many | TRBJ2-1 | TRBV7-3 | TRBD2 | CASSPLQGRTSVNEQFF | TGTGCCAGCAGCCCCTTACAAGGGAGGACTAGCGTCAATGAGCAGTTCTTC
many | TRBJ2-2 | TRBV10-2 | - | CASMGALTGELFF | TGCGCCAGCATGGGGGCTCTGACCGGGGAGCTGTTTTTT
few | TRBJ2-1 | TRBV6-5 | - | CASSISPGGEYEQFF | TGTGCCAGCAGCATTAGCCCCGGGGGAGAATATGAGCAGTTCTTC
- | TRBJ1-2 | TRBV13 | - | CASSLFQGPNYGYTF | TGTGCCAGCAGCTTATTCCAGGGACCTAACTATGGCTACACCTTC
many | TRBJ2-1 | TRBV29-1 | - | CSVEGKVGSSYNEQFF | TGCAGCGTTGAAGGAAAGGTGGGGAGCTCCTACAATGAGCAGTTCTTC
many | TRBJ2-1 | TRBV7-3 | - | CASSLRGSENNEQFF | TGTGCCAGCAGCTTAAGGGGTAGCGAAAACAATGAGCAGTTCTTC
many | TRBJ2-7 | TRBV21-1 | - | CASSLKKGAGPSYEQYF | TGTGCCAGCAGCCTAAAAAAGGGAGCGGGTCCCTCCTACGAGCAGTACTTC
- | TRBJ2-5 | TRBV4-1 | TRBD2 | CASSQDRRERYQETQYF | TGCGCCAGCAGCCAAGATAGGCGGGAGCGGTACCAAGAGACCCAGTACTTC
many | TRBJ2-2 | TRBV7-8 | - | CASSLTRGFPTGELFF | TGTGCCAGCAGCTTAACTAGGGGATTTCCCACCGGGGAGCTGTTTTTT
few | TRBJ2-2 | TRBV28 | - | CASSVTGTSNTGELFF | TGTGCCAGCAGCGTTACCGGGACTTCTAACACCGGGGAGCTGTTTTTT
few | TRBJ2-7 | TRBV6-1 | - | CASSENRPPYEQYF | TGTGCCAGCAGTGAAAACAGACCACCCTACGAGCAGTACTTC
- | TRBJ2-7 | TRBV19 | TRBD2 | CASSISGSRYEQYF | TGTGCCAGTAGTATCAGCGGGAGTAGGTACGAGCAGTACTTC
many | TRBJ1-2 | TRBV9 | - | CASGSTGYGYTF | TGTGCCAGCGGGTCCACAGGCTATGGCTACACCTTC